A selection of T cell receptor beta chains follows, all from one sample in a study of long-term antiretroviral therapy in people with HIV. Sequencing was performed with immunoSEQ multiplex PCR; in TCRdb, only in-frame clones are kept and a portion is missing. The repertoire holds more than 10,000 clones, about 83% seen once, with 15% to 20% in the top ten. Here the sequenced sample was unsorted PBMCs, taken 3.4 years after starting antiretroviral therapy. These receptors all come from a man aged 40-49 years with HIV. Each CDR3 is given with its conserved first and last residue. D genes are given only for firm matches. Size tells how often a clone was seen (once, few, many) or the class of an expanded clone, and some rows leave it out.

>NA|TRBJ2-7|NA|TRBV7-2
TGTGCCAGCAGCTTAGCCGTTAGGAGCGGGTTAGCTTACGAGCAGTACTTC
CASSLAVRSGLAYEQYF
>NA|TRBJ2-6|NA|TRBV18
TGTGCCAGCTCACCATTGACCCTGCTCTCTGGGGCCAACGTCCTGACTTTC
CASSPLTLLSGANVLTF
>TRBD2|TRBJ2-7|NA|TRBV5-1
TGCGCCAGCAGCGCGACTAGCGGGCGCTACGAGCAGTACTTC
CASSATSGRYEQYF
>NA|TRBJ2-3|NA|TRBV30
TGTGCCTGGAGTACCGGGACAAAGTACCCGGATACGCAGTATTTT
CAWSTGTKYPDTQYF
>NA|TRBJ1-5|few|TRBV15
TGTGCCACCAGCACCCTCGGGATGAGGGGCGGGCAGCCCCAGCATTTT
CATSTLGMRGGQPQHF
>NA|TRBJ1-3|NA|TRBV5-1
TGCGCCAGCAGCTTGGTTGCGGAAAGCGCCGGAAACACCATATATTTT
CASSLVAESAGNTIYF
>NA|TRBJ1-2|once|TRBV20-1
TGCAGTGGGACAGCCCCCCGTGGCTACACCTTC
CSGTAPRGYTF
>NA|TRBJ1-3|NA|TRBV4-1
TGCGCCAGCAGCCAAGATCTGACCTCTGGAAACACCATATATTTT
CASSQDLTSGNTIYF
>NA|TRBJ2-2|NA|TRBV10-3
TGTGCCATCAGTGAGTTGTTTAGCGGGAACACCGGGGAGCTGTTTTTT
CAISELFSGNTGELFF
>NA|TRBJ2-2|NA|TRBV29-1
TGCAGCGTTGCAGGGAACACCGGGGAGCTGTTTTTT
CSVAGNTGELFF
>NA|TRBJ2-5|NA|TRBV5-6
TGTGCCAGCAACTCGCCCGGGTCCCAAGAGACCCAGTACTTC
CASNSPGSQETQYF
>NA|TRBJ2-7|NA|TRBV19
TGTGCCAGTAGTCCTGGGACACACGCCTACGAGCAGTACTTC
CASSPGTHAYEQYF
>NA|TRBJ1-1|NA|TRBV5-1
TGCGCCAGCAGCGGCTACACTGAAGCTTTCTTT
CASSGYTEAFF
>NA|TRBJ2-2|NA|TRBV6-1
TGTGCCAGCAGTGGCTACCCGGGAAACAAAAACACCGGGGAGCTGTTTTTT
CASSGYPGNKNTGELFF
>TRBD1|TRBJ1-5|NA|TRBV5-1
TGCGCCAGCAGCCCCGGACAGGGGGCAATTCAGCCCCAGCATTTT
CASSPGQGAIQPQHF
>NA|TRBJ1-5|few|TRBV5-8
TGTGCCAGCAGCAAAGGGACGATTAGCAATCAGCCCCAGCATTTT
CASSKGTISNQPQHF
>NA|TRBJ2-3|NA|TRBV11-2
TGTGCCAGCAGCTTTTTTACAGATACGCAGTATTTT
CASSFFTDTQYF
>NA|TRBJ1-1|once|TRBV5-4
TGTGCCAGCACCCATCCAAGCTTAAACACTGAAGCTTTCTTT
CASTHPSLNTEAFF
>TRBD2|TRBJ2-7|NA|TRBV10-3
TGTGCCATCAGACCCGGGGTGGCTAGCGGGAGGACCTACGAGCAGTACTTC
CAIRPGVASGRTYEQYF
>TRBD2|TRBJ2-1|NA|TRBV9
TGTGCCAGCAGCGTAGGTCCCAGCGGGGCCACTAATGAGCAGTTCTTC
CASSVGPSGATNEQFF
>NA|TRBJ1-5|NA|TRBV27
TGTGCCAGCAGTTTGGTCCCCCTTGGAGTTAATCAGCCCCAGCATTTT
CASSLVPLGVNQPQHF
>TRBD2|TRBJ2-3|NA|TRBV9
TGTGCCAGCGGTTTTACTAGCGGGGTCACAGATACGCAGTATTTT
CASGFTSGVTDTQYF
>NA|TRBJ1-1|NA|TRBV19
TGTGCCAGTAGCCCAATGAACACTGAAGCTTTCTTT
CASSPMNTEAFF
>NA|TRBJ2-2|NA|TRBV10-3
TGTGCCATGCGGGACAGCAACACCGGGGAGCTGTTTTTT
CAMRDSNTGELFF
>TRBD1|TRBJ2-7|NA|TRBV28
TGTGCCAGCAGCCTAATGGCGCCGAGACAGGGGTACGAGCAGTACTTC
CASSLMAPRQGYEQYF
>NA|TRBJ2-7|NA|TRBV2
TGTGCCAGCAGTGGGGCCCAGATCCACGAGCAGTACTTC
CASSGAQIHEQYF
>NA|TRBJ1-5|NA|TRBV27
TGTGCCAGCAGTTCCCTCGGGGCTGGGGGAAGCAATCAGCCCCAGCATTTT
CASSSLGAGGSNQPQHF
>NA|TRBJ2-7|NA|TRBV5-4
TGTGCCAGCAGCTTGGGGGGCCCTCTGTACTTC
CASSLGGPLYF
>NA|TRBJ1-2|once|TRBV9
TGTGCCAGCAGCGTAGGGCAGGCTAACTATGGCTACACCTTC
CASSVGQANYGYTF
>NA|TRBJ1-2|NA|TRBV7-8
TGTGCCAGCAAGGGCGTGGTCTATGGCTACACCTTC
CASKGVVYGYTF
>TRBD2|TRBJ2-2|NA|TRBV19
TGTGCCAGTACCCAGGCGGGAGTGGACACCGGGGAGCTGTTTTTT
CASTQAGVDTGELFF
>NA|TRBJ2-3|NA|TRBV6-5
TGTGCCAGCAGTTATGATGGGGGGGATACGCAGTATTTT
CASSYDGGDTQYF
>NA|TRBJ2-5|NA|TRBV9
TGTGCCAGCAGCGTAGGTTTGGGAGAGATCCAAGAGACCCAGTACTTC
CASSVGLGEIQETQYF
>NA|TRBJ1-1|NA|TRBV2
TGTGCCAGCAGCCCTGGGGGCAACACTGAAGCTTTCTTT
CASSPGGNTEAFF
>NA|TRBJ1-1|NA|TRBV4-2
TGTGCCAGCAGCCAAGAGCGGGGTTGGCCTGAAGCTTTCTTT
CASSQERGWPEAFF
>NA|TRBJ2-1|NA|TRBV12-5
TGTGCTAGTGGTCGAAGTCCCAATGAGCAGTTCTTC
CASGRSPNEQFF
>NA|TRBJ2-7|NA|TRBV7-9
TGTGCCAGCAGTGGCACTACTAGCTCCTACGAGCAGTACTTC
CASSGTTSSYEQYF
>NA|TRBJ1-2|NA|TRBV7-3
TGTGCCAGCAGCCCGACTTCAGGGGACAACTATGGCTACACCTTC
CASSPTSGDNYGYTF
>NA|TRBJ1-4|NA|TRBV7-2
TGTGCCAGCAGCTCCACCGGGACCCAGGGTGAAAAACTGTTTTTT
CASSSTGTQGEKLFF
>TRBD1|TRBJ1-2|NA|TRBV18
TGTGCCAGCAATACAGGGGATTTTAACTATGGCTACACCTTC
CASNTGDFNYGYTF
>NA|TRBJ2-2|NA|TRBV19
TGTGCCAGTAGTAGGTTCGCTAGCGAGAACACCGGGGAGCTGTTTTTT
CASSRFASENTGELFF
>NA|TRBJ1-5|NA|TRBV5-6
TGTGCCAGCAGCTTGCCAGGGATTCAGCCCCAGCATTTT
CASSLPGIQPQHF
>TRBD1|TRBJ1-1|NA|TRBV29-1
TGCAGCGGGAGACAGGGATCTAACACTGAAGCTTTCTTT
CSGRQGSNTEAFF
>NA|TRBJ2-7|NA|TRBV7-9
TGTGCCAGCAGTCGATATGGTACAGGTACGTTTAGGTACGAGCAGTACTTC
CASSRYGTGTFRYEQYF
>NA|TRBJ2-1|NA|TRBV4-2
TGTGCCAGCAGCCAAGACGAGACTAATGAGCAGTTCTTC
CASSQDETNEQFF